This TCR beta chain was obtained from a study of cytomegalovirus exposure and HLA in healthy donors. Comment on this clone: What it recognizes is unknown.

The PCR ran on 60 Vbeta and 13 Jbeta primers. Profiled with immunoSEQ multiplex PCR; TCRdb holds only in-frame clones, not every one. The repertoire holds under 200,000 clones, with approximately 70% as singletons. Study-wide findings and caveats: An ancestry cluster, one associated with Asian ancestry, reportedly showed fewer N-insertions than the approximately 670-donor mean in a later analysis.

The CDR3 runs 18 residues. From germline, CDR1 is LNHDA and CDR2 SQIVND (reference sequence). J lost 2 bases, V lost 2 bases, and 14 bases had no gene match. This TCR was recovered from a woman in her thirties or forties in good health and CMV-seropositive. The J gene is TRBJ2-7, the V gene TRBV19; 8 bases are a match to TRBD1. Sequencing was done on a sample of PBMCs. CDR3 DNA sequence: TGTGCCAGTAGTATATTGGCTCGAGGACAGGGTTTTACCTACGAGCAGTACTTC. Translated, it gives CASSILARGQGFTYEQYF.